These T cell receptor beta chains were read from a single sample in a study of CD8 T cells in ankylosing spondylitis. Each CDR3 protein is one row after TCRdb ran MiXCR on the 5' RACE reads. The sample lists some 840,000 distinct CDR3 sequences, approximately 10% occurring once. The sequenced sample was blood, either unsorted or a sorted T cell fraction (not recorded which). The receptors here all came from a male donor with ankylosing spondylitis. Both conserved end residues are part of each CDR3. D genes are given only for firm matches. Clone size appears in some rows only: once, few, many, or a class for an expanded clone.

clone_size d_call j_call v_call cdr3_aa cdr3_nt
many . TRBJ2-7 TRBV20-1 CSARDFGTGNYEQYF TGCAGTGCTAGAGATTTCGGCACAGGGAACTACGAGCAGTACTTC
. . TRBJ2-3 TRBV4-2 CASSQDGGPRADTQYF TGTGCCAGCAGCCAGGACGGGGGCCCTAGAGCCGATACGCAGTATTTT
few . TRBJ1-6 TRBV7-9 CASSLGTADSPLHF TGTGCCAGCAGCCTAGGGACGGCCGATTCACCCCTCCACTTT
. . TRBJ2-1 TRBV6-2/TRBV6-3 CASLQSSYNEQFF TGTGCCAGCCTCCAGAGCTCCTACAATGAGCAGTTCTTC
many TRBD1 TRBJ1-2 TRBV7-2 CASSLGTGLGYTF TGCGCCAGCAGCTTGGGGACAGGGCTTGGCTACACCTTC
few TRBD1 TRBJ1-4 TRBV12-3/TRBV12-4 CASSSGTDFNEKLFF TGTGCCAGCAGTTCCGGGACAGATTTTAATGAAAAACTGTTTTTT
few TRBD2 TRBJ2-1 TRBV4-2 CASSLGSSGGLGNEQFF TGTGCCAGCAGTCTGGGCTCTAGCGGGGGGCTGGGAAATGAGCAGTTCTTC
many . TRBJ1-6 TRBV5-1 CASREQNNSPLHF TGCGCCAGCAGAGAGCAAAATAATTCACCCCTCCACTTT
few . TRBJ1-2 TRBV20-1 CSAKSRDRGGGHGYTF TGCAGTGCTAAGAGCCGGGACCGCGGTGGAGGACATGGCTACACCTTC
. . TRBJ2-7 TRBV18 CASSPDVAYEQYF TGTGCCAGCTCACCCGACGTCGCCTACGAGCAGTACTTC
few . TRBJ1-1 TRBV20-1 CSASVGGNTEAFF TGCAGTGCTAGTGTTGGGGGGAACACTGAAGCTTTCTTT
. . TRBJ2-1 TRBV15 CATSRDSGKSYNEQFF TGTGCCACCAGCAGAGATTCGGGGAAGTCCTACAATGAGCAGTTCTTC
. TRBD2 TRBJ2-5 TRBV7-2 CASSLILAGETQYF TGTGCCAGCAGCTTAATACTAGCGGGAGAGACCCAGTACTTC
few . TRBJ2-5 TRBV5-1 CASSPRAAYQETQYF TGCGCCAGCAGCCCCAGAGCGGCGTACCAAGAGACCCAGTACTTC
many . TRBJ1-5 TRBV20-1 CSARGTGNQPQHF TGCAGTGCTAGGGGAACCGGCAATCAGCCCCAGCATTTT
. . TRBJ1-5 TRBV28 CASSLQNNQPQHF TGTGCCAGCAGTTTGCAAAACAATCAGCCCCAGCATTTT
. TRBD2 TRBJ2-7 TRBV4-3 CASSQVSGGPSNEQYF TGCGCCAGCAGCCAAGTAAGCGGGGGACCTTCTAACGAGCAGTACTTC
. TRBD1 TRBJ2-7 TRBV18 CASTQGQGNYEQYF TGTGCCAGCACTCAGGGACAGGGGAACTACGAGCAGTACTTC
many . TRBJ2-7 TRBV27 CASSLWASSYYEQYF TGTGCCAGCAGTTTGTGGGCTAGCAGTTACTACGAGCAGTACTTC
. TRBD1 TRBJ2-7 TRBV7-4 CASSLAGDRVCEQYF TGTGCCAGCAGCTTAGCGGGGGACAGGGTCTGCGAGCAGTACTTC
many TRBD1 TRBJ2-1 TRBV20-1 CSAKHYRGLWNEQFF TGCAGTGCCAAACACTACAGGGGGCTTTGGAATGAGCAGTTCTTC
. . TRBJ1-3 TRBV7-2 CASSLGALGNTIYF TGTGCCAGCAGCTTAGGGGCGTTGGGAAACACCATATATTTT
. . TRBJ2-1 TRBV9 CASSVAGGTSYNEQFF TGTGCCAGCAGCGTAGCTGGGGGGACCTCCTACAATGAGCAGTTCTTC
. TRBD2 TRBJ2-7 TRBV18 CASLPGGGYEQYF TGTGCCAGCCTCCCCGGGGGAGGGTACGAGCAGTACTTC
. . TRBJ1-3 TRBV7-2 CASSFQQGLGNTIYF TGTGCCAGCAGCTTCCAGCAGGGGCTGGGAAACACCATATATTTT